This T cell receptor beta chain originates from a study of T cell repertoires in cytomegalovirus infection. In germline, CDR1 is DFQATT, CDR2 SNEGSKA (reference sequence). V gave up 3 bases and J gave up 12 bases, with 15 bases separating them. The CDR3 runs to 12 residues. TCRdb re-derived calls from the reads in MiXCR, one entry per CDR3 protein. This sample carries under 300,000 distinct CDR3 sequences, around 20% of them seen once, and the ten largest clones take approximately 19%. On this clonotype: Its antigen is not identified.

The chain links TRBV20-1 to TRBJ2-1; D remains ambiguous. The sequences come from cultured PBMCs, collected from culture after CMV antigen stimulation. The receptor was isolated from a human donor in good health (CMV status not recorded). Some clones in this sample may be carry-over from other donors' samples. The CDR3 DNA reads TGCAGTGCTAGTACTGGAGCGCCGGGGCAGTTCTTC. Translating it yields CSASTGAPGQFF.